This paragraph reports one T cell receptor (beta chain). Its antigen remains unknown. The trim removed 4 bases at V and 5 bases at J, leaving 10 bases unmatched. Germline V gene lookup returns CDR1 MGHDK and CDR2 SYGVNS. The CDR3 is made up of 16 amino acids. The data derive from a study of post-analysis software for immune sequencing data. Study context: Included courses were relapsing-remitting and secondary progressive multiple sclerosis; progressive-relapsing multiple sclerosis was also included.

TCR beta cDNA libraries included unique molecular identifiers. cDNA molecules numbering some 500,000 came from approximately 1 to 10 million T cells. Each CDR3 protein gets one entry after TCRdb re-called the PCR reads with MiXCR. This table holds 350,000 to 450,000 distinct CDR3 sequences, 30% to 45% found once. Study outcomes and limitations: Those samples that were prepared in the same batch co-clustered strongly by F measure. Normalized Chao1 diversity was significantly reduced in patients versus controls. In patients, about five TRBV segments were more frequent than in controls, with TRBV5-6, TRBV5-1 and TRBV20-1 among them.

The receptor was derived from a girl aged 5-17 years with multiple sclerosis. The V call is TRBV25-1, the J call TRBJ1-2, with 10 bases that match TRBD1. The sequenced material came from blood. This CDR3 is CASSASTGGARYGYTF. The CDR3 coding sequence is TGTGCCAGCAGTGCATCGACAGGGGGCGCGAGGTATGGCTACACCTTC.